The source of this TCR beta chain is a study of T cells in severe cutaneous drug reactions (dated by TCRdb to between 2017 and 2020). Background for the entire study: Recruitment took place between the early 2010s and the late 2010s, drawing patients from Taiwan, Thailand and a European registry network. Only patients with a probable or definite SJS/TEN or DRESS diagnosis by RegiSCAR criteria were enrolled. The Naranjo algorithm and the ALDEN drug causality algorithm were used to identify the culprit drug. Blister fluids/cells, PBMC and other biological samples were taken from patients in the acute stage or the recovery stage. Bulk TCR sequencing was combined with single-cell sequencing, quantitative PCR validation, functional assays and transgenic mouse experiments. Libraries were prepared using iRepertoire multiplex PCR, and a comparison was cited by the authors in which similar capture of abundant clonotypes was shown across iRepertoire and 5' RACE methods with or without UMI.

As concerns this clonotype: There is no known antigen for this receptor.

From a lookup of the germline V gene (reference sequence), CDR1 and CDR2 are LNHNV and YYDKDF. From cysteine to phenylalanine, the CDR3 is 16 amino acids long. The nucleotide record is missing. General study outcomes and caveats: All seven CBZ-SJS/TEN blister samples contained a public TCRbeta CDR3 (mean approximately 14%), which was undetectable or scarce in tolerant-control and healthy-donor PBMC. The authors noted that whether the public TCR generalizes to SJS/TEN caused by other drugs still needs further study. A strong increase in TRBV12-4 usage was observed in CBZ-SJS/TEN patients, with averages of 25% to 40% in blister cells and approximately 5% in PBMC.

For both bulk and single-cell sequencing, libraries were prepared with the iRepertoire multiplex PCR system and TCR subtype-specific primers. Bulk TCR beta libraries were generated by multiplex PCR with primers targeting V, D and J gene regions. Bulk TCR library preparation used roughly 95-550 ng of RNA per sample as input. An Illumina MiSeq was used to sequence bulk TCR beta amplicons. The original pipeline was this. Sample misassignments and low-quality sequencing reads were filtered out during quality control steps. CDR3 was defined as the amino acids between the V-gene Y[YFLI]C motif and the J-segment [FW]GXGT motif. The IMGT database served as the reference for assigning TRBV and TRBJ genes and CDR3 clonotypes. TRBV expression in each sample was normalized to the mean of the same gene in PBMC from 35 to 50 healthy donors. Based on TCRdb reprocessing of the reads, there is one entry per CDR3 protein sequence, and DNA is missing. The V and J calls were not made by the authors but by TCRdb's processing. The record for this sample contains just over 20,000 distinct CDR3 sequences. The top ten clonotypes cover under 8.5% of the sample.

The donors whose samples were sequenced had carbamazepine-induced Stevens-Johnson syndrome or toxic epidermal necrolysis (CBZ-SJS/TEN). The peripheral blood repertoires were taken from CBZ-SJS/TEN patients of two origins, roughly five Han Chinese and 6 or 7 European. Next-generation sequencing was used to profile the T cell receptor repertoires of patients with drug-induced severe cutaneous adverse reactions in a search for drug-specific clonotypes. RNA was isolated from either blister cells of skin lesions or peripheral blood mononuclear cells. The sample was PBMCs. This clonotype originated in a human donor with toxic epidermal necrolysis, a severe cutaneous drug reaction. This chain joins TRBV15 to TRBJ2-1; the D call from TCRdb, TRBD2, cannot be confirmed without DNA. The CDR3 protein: CATSSPRGRGYNEQFF.